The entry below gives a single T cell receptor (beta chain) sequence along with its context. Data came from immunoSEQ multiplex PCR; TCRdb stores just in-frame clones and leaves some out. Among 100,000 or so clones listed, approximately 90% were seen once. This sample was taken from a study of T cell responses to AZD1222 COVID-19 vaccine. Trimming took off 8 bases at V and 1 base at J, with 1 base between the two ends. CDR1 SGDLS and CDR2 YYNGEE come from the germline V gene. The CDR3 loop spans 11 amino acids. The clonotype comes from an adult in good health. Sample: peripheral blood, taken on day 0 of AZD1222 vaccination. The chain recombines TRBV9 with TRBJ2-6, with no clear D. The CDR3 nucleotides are TGTGCCAGTTCTGGGGCCAACGTCCTGACTTTC. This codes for CASSGANVLTF.